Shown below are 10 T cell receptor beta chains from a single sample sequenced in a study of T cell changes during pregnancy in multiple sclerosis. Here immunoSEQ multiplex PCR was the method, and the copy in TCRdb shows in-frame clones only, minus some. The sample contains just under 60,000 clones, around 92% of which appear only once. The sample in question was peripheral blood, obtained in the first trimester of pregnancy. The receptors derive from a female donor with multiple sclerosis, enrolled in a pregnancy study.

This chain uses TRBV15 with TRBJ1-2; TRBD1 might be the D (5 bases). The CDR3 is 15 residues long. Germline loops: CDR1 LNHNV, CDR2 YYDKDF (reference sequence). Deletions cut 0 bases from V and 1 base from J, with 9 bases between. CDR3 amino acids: CATSRDGARNYGYTF. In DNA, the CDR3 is TGTGCCACCAGCAGAGATGGGGCACGTAACTATGGCTACACCTTC.

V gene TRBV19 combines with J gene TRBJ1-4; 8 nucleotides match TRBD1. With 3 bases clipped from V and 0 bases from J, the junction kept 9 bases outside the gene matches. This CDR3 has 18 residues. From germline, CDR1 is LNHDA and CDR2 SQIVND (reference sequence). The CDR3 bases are TGTGCCAGTAGTATTTTCCCCGGGACAGGAGCAACTAATGAAAAACTGTTTTTT. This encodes CASSIFPGTGATNEKLFF. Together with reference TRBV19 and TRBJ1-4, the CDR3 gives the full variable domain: DGGITQSPKYLFRKEGQNVTLSCEQNLNHDAMYWYRQDPGQGLRLIYYSQIVNDFQKGDIAEGYSVSREKKESFPLTVTSAQKNPTAFYLCASSIFPGTGATNEKLFFGSGTQLSVL.

The CDR3 sequence is CASSDGTRDTGELFF. The CDR3 DNA sequence: TGTGCCAGCTCTGACGGGACTAGGGACACCGGGGAGCTGTTTTTT. J is TRBJ2-2 and V is TRBV18; the match to TRBD2 covers 8 bases. The CDR3 has 15 amino acids. Germline V gene lookup returns CDR1 KGHSH and CDR2 LQKENI. With V trimmed by 6 bases and J by 3 bases, 6 bases remained unmatched.

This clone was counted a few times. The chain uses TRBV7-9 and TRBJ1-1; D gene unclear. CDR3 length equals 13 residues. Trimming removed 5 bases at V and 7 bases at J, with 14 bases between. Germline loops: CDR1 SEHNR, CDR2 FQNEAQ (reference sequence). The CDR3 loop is CASSRVSGIEAFF. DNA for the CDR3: TGTGCCAGCAGCCGGGTGTCCGGTATTGAAGCTTTCTTT.

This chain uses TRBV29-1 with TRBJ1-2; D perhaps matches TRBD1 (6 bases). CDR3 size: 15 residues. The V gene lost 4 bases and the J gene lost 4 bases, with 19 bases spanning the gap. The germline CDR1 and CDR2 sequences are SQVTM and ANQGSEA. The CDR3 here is CSVAAGTRIFYGYTF. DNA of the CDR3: TGCAGCGTTGCCGCAGGGACAAGGATTTTCTATGGCTACACCTTC.

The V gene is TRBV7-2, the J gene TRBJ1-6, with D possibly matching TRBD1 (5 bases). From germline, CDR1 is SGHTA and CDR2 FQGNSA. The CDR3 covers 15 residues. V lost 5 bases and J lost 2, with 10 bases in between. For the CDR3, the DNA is TGTGCCAGCAGCCCTGGACAAACCTATAATTCACCCCTCCACTTT. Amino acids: CASSPGQTYNSPLHF.

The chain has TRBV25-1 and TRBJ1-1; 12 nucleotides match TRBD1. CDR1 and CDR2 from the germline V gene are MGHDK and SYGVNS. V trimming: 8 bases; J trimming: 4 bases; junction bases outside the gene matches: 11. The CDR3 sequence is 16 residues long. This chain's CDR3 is CASSGTGGESGTEAFF. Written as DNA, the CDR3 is TGTGCCAGCTCCGGGACAGGGGGCGAATCGGGCACTGAAGCTTTCTTT.

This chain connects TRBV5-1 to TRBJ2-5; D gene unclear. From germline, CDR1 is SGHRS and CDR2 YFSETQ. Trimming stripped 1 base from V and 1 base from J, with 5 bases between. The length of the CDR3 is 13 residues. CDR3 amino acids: CASSLSIQETQYF. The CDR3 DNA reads TGCGCCAGCAGCTTGAGCATCCAAGAGACCCAGTACTTC. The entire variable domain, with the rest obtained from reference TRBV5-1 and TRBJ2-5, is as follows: KAGVTQTPRYLIKTRGQQVTLSCSPISGHRSVSWYQQTPGQGLQFLFEYFSETQRNKGNFPGRFSGRQFSNSRSEMNVSTLELGDSALYLCASSLSIQETQYFGPGTRLLVL.

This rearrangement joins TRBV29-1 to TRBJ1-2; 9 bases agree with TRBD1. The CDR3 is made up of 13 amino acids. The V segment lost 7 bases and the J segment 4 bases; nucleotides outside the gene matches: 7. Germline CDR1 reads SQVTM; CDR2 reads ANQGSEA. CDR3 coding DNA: TGCAGCGCTGAGACAGGGGGAGGCTATGGCTACACCTTC. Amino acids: CSAETGGGYGYTF.

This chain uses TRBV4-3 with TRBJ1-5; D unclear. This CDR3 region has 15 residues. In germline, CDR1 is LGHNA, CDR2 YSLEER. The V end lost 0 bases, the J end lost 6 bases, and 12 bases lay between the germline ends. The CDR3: CASSQDRRAVQPQHF. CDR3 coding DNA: TGCGCCAGCAGCCAAGATCGGAGGGCTGTTCAGCCCCAGCATTTT.